A single sample is the source of the 29 T cell receptor beta chains below, sequenced in a study of T cell changes during pregnancy in multiple sclerosis. Assay used: immunoSEQ multiplex PCR; TCRdb lists only in-frame clones, some missing. The table shows 20,000 to 25,000 clones, with around four fifths occurring only once. Source: CD8+ T cells from peripheral blood mononuclear cells, taken in the first trimester of pregnancy. These receptors were taken from a female donor in good health, enrolled as a control in a pregnancy study.

This clone was observed once. V usage is TRBV9 and J usage is TRBJ1-4; possible D gene TRBD1, 6 bases. This CDR3 is built from 15 residues. The V gene's germline CDR1 is SGDLS and CDR2 YYNGEE. The V and J ends lost 3 bases and 0 bases respectively, with 9 bases between them. The CDR3 DNA is TGTGCCAGCAGCGCCTCAGGGGCAACTAATGAAAAACTGTTTTTT. This gives the protein CASSASGATNEKLFF.

The chain has TRBV27 and TRBJ2-4, with 10 bases aligning to TRBD1. CDR1 is MNHEY, CDR2 SMNVEV, per germline (reference sequence). Unmatched junction bases numbered 12, after V lost 3 bases and J lost 1 base. This CDR3 contains 19 residues. The CDR3: CASSLRQGARFAAKNIQYF. The CDR3, as DNA: TGTGCCAGCAGTTTGCGACAGGGGGCTCGTTTCGCGGCCAAAAACATTCAGTACTTC.

The rearrangement uses TRBV9 and TRBJ1-4; D is perhaps TRBD1 (5 bases). The CDR3 spans 15 residues. Looked up from germline, CDR1 is SGDLS and CDR2 is YYNGEE. Trimming took off 0 bases at V and 1 base at J, with 7 bases between the two ends. For the CDR3, the DNA is TGTGCCAGCAGCGTAGACACAGGAACTAATGAAAAACTGTTTTTT. Protein product: CASSVDTGTNEKLFF.

V and J are TRBV30 and TRBJ2-7; D is possibly TRBD1 (5 bases). Germline values: CDR1 GTSNPN, CDR2 SVGIG (reference sequence). This CDR3 has 15 residues. The ends were cut back, 3 bases at V and 2 bases at J, with 17 bases in the middle. CDR3 DNA: TGTGCCTGGAGGCAGGGCCAGTACTTTCCCTACGAGCAGTACTTC. This codes for CAWRQGQYFPYEQYF. Supplemented by reference TRBV30 and TRBJ2-7, the full variable domain reads SQTIHQWPATLVQPVGSPLSLECTVEGTSNPNLYWYRQAAGRGLQLLFYSVGIGQISSEVPQNLSASRPQDRQFILSSKKLLLSDSGFYLCAWRQGQYFPYEQYFGPGTRLTVT.

The chain joins TRBV14 to TRBJ2-1; weak D call: TRBD2 (5 bases). The CDR3 covers 13 residues. CDR1 and CDR2 (germline): SGHDN, FVKESK. V shed 6 bases and J shed 9 bases, with 15 bases lying between them. The CDR3 is CASSDPWTVEQFF. CDR3 coding DNA: TGTGCCAGCAGTGACCCTTGGACTGTTGAGCAGTTCTTC.

The V gene is TRBV13, the J gene TRBJ2-1; 13 bases fit TRBD2. The CDR3 runs to 18 residues. Germline CDR1 is PRHDT and CDR2 is FYEKMQ (reference sequence). The V gene end was trimmed by 0 bases and the J gene end by 5 bases; junction bases not matched to a gene: 7. This CDR3 is CASSLGLAGGPRDNEQFF. The CDR3 DNA follows: TGTGCCAGCAGCTTAGGACTAGCGGGGGGGCCCCGAGACAATGAGCAGTTCTTC.

This chain uses TRBV18 with TRBJ2-1; D not certain. Germline CDR1 and CDR2: KGHSH and LQKENI. V dropped 3 bases and J dropped 9 bases, with 6 bases sitting between them. The CDR3 covers 11 residues. The CDR3 DNA follows: TGTGCCAGCTCACCTTCCCTTGAGCAGTTCTTC. Its translation is CASSPSLEQFF.

The chain carries TRBV6-5 and TRBJ2-7; possible D gene TRBD2, 6 bases. With 7 bases removed from V and 7 bases from J, the gap between germline ends came to 17 bases. This CDR3 contains 13 residues. Germline assignment: CDR1 MNHEY and CDR2 SVGAGI. CDR3 protein: CASTSGEVREQYF. Here the CDR3 DNA reads TGTGCCAGCACCTCGGGGGAGGTTCGGGAGCAGTACTTC.

The chain's CDR3 is CASSYRTGRNNSPLHF. CDR3 nucleotide sequence: TGTGCCAGCAGTTACCGGACAGGTCGGAATAATTCACCCCTCCACTTT. The V call is TRBV6-5, the J call TRBJ1-6; TRBD1 matches at 7 bases. The CDR3 totals 16 residues. Germline V gives CDR1 MNHEY, CDR2 SVGAGI. Unmatched junction bases numbered 6, after V lost 2 bases and J lost 5 bases.

J is TRBJ1-2 and V is TRBV19; 9 nucleotides line up with TRBD1. The junction had 5 bases not matched to a gene; V was cut back by 5 bases and J by 4 bases. The CDR3 runs to 14 residues. Germline assignment: CDR1 LNHDA and CDR2 SQIVND (reference sequence). Written as DNA, the CDR3 is TGTGCCAGTAGTCCGGGACAGGGCCTCTATGGCTACACCTTC. Protein product: CASSPGQGLYGYTF.

This chain links TRBV7-2 with TRBJ2-5; possible D gene TRBD2, 6 bases. Germline V lookup: CDR1 SGHTA, CDR2 FQGNSA. The V end lost 5 bases, the J end lost 1 base, and 14 bases lay between the germline ends. This CDR3 is built from 15 residues. CDR3 amino acids: CASSPTPAGQETQYF. The CDR3 DNA reads as TGTGCCAGCAGCCCGACACCAGCGGGCCAAGAGACCCAGTACTTC. Based on the CDR3 plus reference TRBV7-2 and TRBJ2-5, the full variable domain is GAGVSQSPSNKVTEKGKDVELRCDPISGHTALYWYRQSLGQGLEFLIYFQGNSAPDKSGLPSDRFSAERTGGSVSTLTIQRTQQEDSAVYLCASSPTPAGQETQYFGPGTRLLVL.

V gene TRBV11-2 combines with J gene TRBJ2-1, with 7 bases that match TRBD2. Trimming cost V 1 base and J 3 bases; bases outside gene matches: 6. Germline CDR1 SGHAT, CDR2 FQNNGV. The CDR3 length is 16 residues. The CDR3 DNA reads TGTGCCAGCAGCTTAGTTCTTGGCGGGGGCTACAATGAGCAGTTCTTC. Its translation is CASSLVLGGGYNEQFF.

The V gene is TRBV6-4, the J gene TRBJ2-3; 8 bases line up with TRBD2. The germline V gene has CDR1 MRHNA and CDR2 SNTAGT. The CDR3 length is 16 residues. V shed 4 bases, J shed 0 bases, and the junction held 6 bases outside the gene matches. The CDR3 nucleotides are TGTGCCAGCAGTGCTCTACCTAGCGGGAGCACAGATACGCAGTATTTT. It codes for CASSALPSGSTDTQYF.

The genes are TRBV6-1 and TRBJ1-1; maybe TRBD1 (5 bases). Trimming removed 6 bases at V and 1 base at J, with 12 bases between. Germline-derived CDR1 and CDR2 are MNHNS and SASEGT. The CDR3 has 14 amino acids. The CDR3 reads CASSTGLGNTEAFF. In DNA form, the CDR3 reads TGTGCCAGCAGCACAGGTCTAGGGAACACTGAAGCTTTCTTT.

This clone showed up just once. This CDR3 is CASSFFGTGYNEQFF. The DNA for the CDR3 is TGTGCCAGCAGTTTCTTTGGGACAGGTTACAATGAGCAGTTCTTC. The V and J genes are TRBV28 and TRBJ2-1; 8 bases map to TRBD1. This CDR3 is built from 15 residues. Germline V gives CDR1 MDHEN, CDR2 SYDVKM. The V and J ends lost 3 bases and 4 bases, in that order; junction bases with no gene match: 5.

This sequence joins TRBV5-6 and TRBJ2-5; possible D gene TRBD1, 5 bases. Germline V CDR1 and CDR2: SGHDT, YYEEEE. Trimming pared 4 bases from V and 1 base from J, leaving 11 bases between. The CDR3 is 14 amino acids. CDR3 in DNA: TGTGCCAGCAGCCGCAGGGTTCTCCAAGAGACCCAGTACTTC. Translation gives CASSRRVLQETQYF. Filled out from reference TRBV5-6 and TRBJ2-5, the complete variable domain reads DAGVTQSPTHLIKTRGQQVTLRCSPKSGHDTVSWYQQALGQGPQFIFQYYEEEERQRGNFPDRFSGHQFPNYSSELNVNALLLGDSALYLCASSRRVLQETQYFGPGTRLLVL.

The CDR3 loop reads CASSLGQGAMNTEAFF. DNA for the CDR3: TGCGCCAGCAGCTTAGGGCAGGGGGCAATGAACACTGAAGCTTTCTTT. This chain joins TRBV5-1 and TRBJ1-1; the match to TRBD1 covers 8 bases. V shed 2 bases and J 0 bases; nucleotides not matched to a gene: 6. This CDR3 region has 16 residues. Germline CDR1 and CDR2: SGHRS and YFSETQ.

The rearrangement links TRBV27 to TRBJ1-4; 7 positions agree with TRBD1. V was clipped by 7 bases and J by 7 bases; unmatched bases: 9. The CDR3 runs 14 residues. Germline V gene lookup returns CDR1 MNHEY and CDR2 SMNVEV (reference sequence). The CDR3 DNA sequence: TGTGCCAGCACCTTCGTAGGGGGCCTTGAAAAACTGTTTTTT. Amino acids: CASTFVGGLEKLFF.

This chain uses TRBV15 with TRBJ2-7; D possibly corresponds to TRBD1 (5 bases). Germline values: CDR1 LNHNV, CDR2 YYDKDF (reference sequence). Trimming removed 6 bases at V and 6 bases at J, with 21 bases between. The CDR3 runs to 15 residues. CDR3: CATRPDQGSPGEQYF. CDR3 DNA: TGTGCCACCAGGCCTGACCAGGGATCACCAGGCGAGCAGTACTTC.

The genes are TRBV7-2 and TRBJ1-2; no clear D. V was cut by 2 bases and J by 4 bases, with 14 bases left in between. In germline, CDR1 is SGHTA, CDR2 FQGNSA. There are 15 residues in the CDR3. The CDR3 bases are TGTGCCAGCAGCTTACGAACTCCCCATATCTATGGCTACACCTTC. Protein: CASSLRTPHIYGYTF.

This clone turned up a few times. The chain employs TRBV7-9 and TRBJ1-1; D gene ambiguous. This CDR3 comprises 15 residues. Trimming cost V 3 bases and J 1 base, with 12 bases left between them. Germline-derived CDR1 and CDR2 are SEHNR and FQNEAQ (reference sequence). CDR3 in amino acids: CASSLAWAGNTEAFF. The CDR3 DNA sequence: TGTGCCAGCAGCTTGGCATGGGCCGGGAACACTGAAGCTTTCTTT.

The chain employs TRBV6-4 and TRBJ2-2; D remains unclear. V shed 3 bases and J shed 6 bases, with 14 bases lying between them. This CDR3 has 15 amino acids. Germline V gives CDR1 MRHNA, CDR2 SNTAGT. The DNA for the CDR3 is TGTGCCAGCAGTGAAGCGCTGGGTTCCGCCGGGGAGCTGTTTTTT. Its protein is CASSEALGSAGELFF.

The chain joins TRBV6-1 to TRBJ1-5; no firm D call. This CDR3 spans 15 amino acids. Germline loops: CDR1 MNHNS, CDR2 SASEGT. Deletions cut 10 bases from V and 0 bases from J, with 16 bases between. The CDR3 bases are TGTGCCATCAATTGGGCAGCAGGTAGCAATCAGCCCCAGCATTTT. This encodes CAINWAAGSNQPQHF.

The rearrangement links TRBV5-5 to TRBJ2-1; 7 bases agree with TRBD2. This CDR3 comprises 17 residues. Germline values: CDR1 SGHKS, CDR2 YYEKEE (reference sequence). With V trimmed by 2 bases and J by 4 bases, 12 bases remained unmatched. CDR3 in DNA: TGTGCCAGCAGCTTCCGAACCGGGACTACGGAGTACAATGAGCAGTTCTTC. Residues: CASSFRTGTTEYNEQFF.

The chain joins TRBV9 to TRBJ2-3, with 9 bases fitting TRBD2. The CDR3 loop spans 20 amino acids. In germline, CDR1 is SGDLS, CDR2 YYNGEE. The ends lost 4 bases at V and 7 bases at J; junction bases unmatched: 25. The CDR3 here is CASSSTPKAGAGGRSHTQYF. DNA of the CDR3: TGTGCCAGCAGCTCAACCCCAAAAGCCGGAGCGGGGGGCAGGTCGCATACGCAGTATTTT.

This chain links TRBV30 with TRBJ1-3, with D possibly TRBD1 on 5 matching bases. CDR3 length: 16 amino acids. V was cut by 1 base and J by 5 bases, with 18 bases left in between. Germline CDR1 is GTSNPN and CDR2 is SVGIG (reference sequence). For the CDR3, the DNA is TGTGCCTGGAGTGAAGGGGCCGGGGGGGTAAGAAACACCATATATTTT. The encoded protein is CAWSEGAGGVRNTIYF. The full variable domain, its missing parts supplied by reference TRBV30 and TRBJ1-3, is SQTIHQWPATLVQPVGSPLSLECTVEGTSNPNLYWYRQAAGRGLQLLFYSVGIGQISSEVPQNLSASRPQDRQFILSSKKLLLSDSGFYLCAWSEGAGGVRNTIYFGEGSWLTVV.

The CDR3 region is CASIAADVMGYTF. CDR3 DNA: TGTGCCAGCATAGCGGCGGACGTTATGGGCTACACCTTC. The gene calls are TRBV6-1 and TRBJ1-2, with D uncertain. Trimming removed 7 bases at V and 8 bases at J, with 17 bases between. The CDR3 consists of 13 residues. Germline V CDR1 and CDR2: MNHNS, SASEGT.

J is TRBJ2-5 and V is TRBV19; D remains unclear. The V and J ends lost 1 base and 2 bases respectively, with 8 bases between them. Germline V gene data show CDR1 as LNHDA and CDR2 as SQIVND (reference sequence). This CDR3 is built from 14 residues. The DNA of the CDR3 is TGTGCCAGTAGTATAGGGGCCAGTCAAGAGACCCAGTACTTC. Translation: CASSIGASQETQYF.

Comment on this clone: The identical CDR3 is also encoded by other nucleotide sequences in the sample. The genes are TRBV6-4 and TRBJ2-2; 7 bases map to TRBD2. CDR1 and CDR2 (germline): MRHNA, SNTAGT. The CDR3 has 14 amino acids. The J segment lost 5 bases and the V segment lost 6 bases, leaving 6 bases of the junction unmatched. The CDR3 sequence is CASSSSGETGELFF. In nucleotides, the CDR3 is TGTGCCAGCAGCTCTAGCGGAGAGACCGGGGAGCTGTTTTTT.